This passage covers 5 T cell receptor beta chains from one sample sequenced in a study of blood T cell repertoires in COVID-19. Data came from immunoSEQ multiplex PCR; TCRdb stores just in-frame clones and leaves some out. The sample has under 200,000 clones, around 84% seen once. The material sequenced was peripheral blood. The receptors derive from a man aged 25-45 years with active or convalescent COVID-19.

In nucleotides, the CDR3 is TGTGCCACCCAATTCGCAGGGGGGACTGAAGCTTTCTTT. This encodes CATQFAGGTEAFF. The gene calls are TRBV24-1 and TRBJ1-1; TRBD1 matches 7 bases. Germline CDR1 reads KGHDR; CDR2 reads SFDVKD. V lost 9 bases to trimming and J lost 5 bases; unmatched junction nucleotides: 8. CDR3 size: 13 residues.

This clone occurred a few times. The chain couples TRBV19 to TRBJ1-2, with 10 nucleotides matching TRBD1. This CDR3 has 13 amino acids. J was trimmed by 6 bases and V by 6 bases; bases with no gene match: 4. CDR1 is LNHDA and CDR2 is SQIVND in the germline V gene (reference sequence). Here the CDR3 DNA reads TGTGCCAGTAGGGCTGACAGGGGGCATGGCTACACCTTC. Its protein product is CASRADRGHGYTF.

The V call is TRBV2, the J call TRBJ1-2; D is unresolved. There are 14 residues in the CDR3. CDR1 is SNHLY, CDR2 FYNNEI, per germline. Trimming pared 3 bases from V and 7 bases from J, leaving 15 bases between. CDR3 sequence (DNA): TGTGCCAGCAGTGACCCCAGTCCGCCCTCTGGCTACACCTTC. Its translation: CASSDPSPPSGYTF.

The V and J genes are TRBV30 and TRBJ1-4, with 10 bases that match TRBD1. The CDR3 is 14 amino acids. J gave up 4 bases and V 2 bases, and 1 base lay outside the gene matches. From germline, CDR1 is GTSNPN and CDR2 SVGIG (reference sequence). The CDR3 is CAWSRDRGNEKLFF. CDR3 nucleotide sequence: TGTGCCTGGAGTAGGGACAGGGGTAATGAAAAACTGTTTTTT.

CDR3: CASSQDHGTVPSNQPQHF. The CDR3 DNA sequence: TGCGCCAGCAGCCAAGACCACGGGACAGTGCCTAGCAATCAGCCCCAGCATTTT. The chain joins TRBV4-1 to TRBJ1-5; 7 nucleotides line up with TRBD1. From germline, CDR1 is MGHRA and CDR2 YSYEKL. The CDR3 runs 18 residues. The V gene end was trimmed by 0 bases and the J gene end by 0 bases; junction bases not matched to a gene: 8.